The 3 T cell receptor beta chains below were found in one sample sequenced in a study of blood T cell repertoires in COVID-19. Sequenced by immunoSEQ multiplex PCR; TCRdb stores in-frame clones only, minus some. The data show about 330,000 clones, with 70% to 90% seen just once and approximately 5.4% held by the top ten. Input material: PBMCs or T cells enriched from blood (not recorded which). The source is a woman in her 30s who had recovered from COVID-19.

V gene TRBV30 combines with J gene TRBJ2-7; TRBD1 matches 7 bases. Per germline, CDR1 GTSNPN and CDR2 SVGIG (reference sequence). Trimming took 3 bases from V and 7 from J; bases not matched to a gene: 6. This CDR3 is built from 12 residues. The DNA for the CDR3 is TGTGCCTGGAGGCCACAGGGGTTAGAGCAGTACTTC. Translated, it gives CAWRPQGLEQYF.

The V call is TRBV5-1, the J call TRBJ2-2; D gene ambiguous. Trimming took 2 bases from V and 6 from J, leaving 5 bases between them. The CDR3 covers 12 residues. Per the germline V gene, CDR1 is SGHRS and CDR2 is YFSETQ. CDR3 in DNA: TGCGCCAGCAGCTTCCTCGCCGGGGAGCTGTTTTTT. Protein product: CASSFLAGELFF.

The gene calls are TRBV30 and TRBJ1-5, with D possibly TRBD1 on 6 matching bases. The V gene lost 3 bases and the J gene lost 6 bases, with 15 bases spanning the gap. The CDR3 has 14 amino acids. Germline-derived CDR1 and CDR2 are GTSNPN and SVGIG (reference sequence). The CDR3 coding sequence is TGTGCCTGGAGCAAGGGAGGGGGGACTCAGCCCCAGCATTTT. Protein sequence: CAWSKGGGTQPQHF.